This T cell receptor beta chain was sequenced in a study of blood T cell repertoires in COVID-19. The wider study: The United States, Italy and Spain provided the acute and convalescent COVID-19 samples. T cells, B-cell-depleted T cells, or PBMCs supplied cDNA or gDNA.

Only in-frame clones appear in the TCRdb table, and some are missing; sequencing was by immunoSEQ multiplex PCR. This sample has around 320,000 clones; about 90% occur once, and the top ten carry about 2%. Trimming shortened V by 7 bases and J by 8 bases, and 17 bases separated the two germline ends. Germline-derived CDR1 and CDR2 are LNHDA and SQIVND (reference sequence). The CDR3 totals 13 residues. Sequencing used peripheral blood. V usage is TRBV19 and J usage is TRBJ1-2; the D gene is possibly TRBD1 (6 bases). This TCR came from a man in his late teens or twenties with active or convalescent COVID-19. CDR3 sequence (DNA): TGTGCCAGTACTCCCCTTACAGGGTACGGCTACACCTTC. Amino acid sequence: CASTPLTGYGYTF.